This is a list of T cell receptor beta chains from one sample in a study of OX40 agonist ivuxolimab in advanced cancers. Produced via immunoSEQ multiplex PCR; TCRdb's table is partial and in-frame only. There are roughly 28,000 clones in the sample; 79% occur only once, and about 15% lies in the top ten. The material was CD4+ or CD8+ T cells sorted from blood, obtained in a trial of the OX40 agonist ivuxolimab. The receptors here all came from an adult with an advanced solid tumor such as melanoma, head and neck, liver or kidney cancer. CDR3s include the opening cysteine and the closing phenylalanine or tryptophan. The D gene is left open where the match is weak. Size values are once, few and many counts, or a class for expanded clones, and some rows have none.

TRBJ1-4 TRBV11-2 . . CASSLALSGVKLFF
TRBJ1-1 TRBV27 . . CASSLGISGFTEAFF
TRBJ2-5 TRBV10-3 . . CAISESGQGYF
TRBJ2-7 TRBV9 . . CASSVDSSYEQYF
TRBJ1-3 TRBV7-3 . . CASSLVASSGNTIYF
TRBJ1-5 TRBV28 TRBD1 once CASSLQGEGDRQPQHF
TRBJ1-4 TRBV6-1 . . CASSEGISSETRFNEKLFF
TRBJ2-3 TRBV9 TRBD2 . CASSSSGGRTDTQYF
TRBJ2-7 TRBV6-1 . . CASRWTYEQYF
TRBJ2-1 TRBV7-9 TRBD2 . CASSPPLLAGDYSEQFF
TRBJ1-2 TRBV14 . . CASSQDRAGGAPLSDGYTF
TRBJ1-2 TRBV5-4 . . CASSLALMGLSYGYTF
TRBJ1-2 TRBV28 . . CATLLEGSLSYGYTF
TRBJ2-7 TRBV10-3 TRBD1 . CAIRSQGADEQYF
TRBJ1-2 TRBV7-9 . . CASSLNYGYTF
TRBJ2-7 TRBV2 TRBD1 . CASSSARTGPYEQYF
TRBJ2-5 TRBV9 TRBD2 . CASSPGTSGGPREGAQYF
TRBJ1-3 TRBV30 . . CAWRSSGNTIYF
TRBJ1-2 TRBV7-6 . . CASSAGEWGYTF
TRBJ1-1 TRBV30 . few CAWSAITYEAFF
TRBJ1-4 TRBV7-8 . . CASSLGVLLWGDEKLFF
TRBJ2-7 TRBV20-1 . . CSATDPYEQYF
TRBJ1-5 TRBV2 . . CASRGADGSHQPQHF
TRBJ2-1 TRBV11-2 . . CASSQPDSLSSYNEQFF
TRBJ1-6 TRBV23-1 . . CASSQPPGRLNSPLHF
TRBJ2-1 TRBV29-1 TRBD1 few CSVGQGRKNEQFF